Listed below are T cell receptor beta chains from one sample, sequenced in a study of regulatory T cells in long-lasting Graves disease. A single record per CDR3 protein comes from TCRdb applying MiXCR to the multiplex PCR reads. Of about 310,000 distinct CDR3 sequences in the sample, 18% are singletons; the top ten hold about two fifths. The sample in question was peripheral blood mononuclear cells (PBMCs), obtained at new diagnosis, from a patient treated with antithyroid drugs. These receptors all stem from a female donor with Graves disease. CDR3s include the opening cysteine and the closing phenylalanine or tryptophan. A D gene is named only where the DNA matches it firmly. Clone size is shown for a subset of rows, as once, few, many or a class of expanded clone.

j_gene | abundance | v_gene | d_gene | CDR3aa | CDR3nt
TRBJ2-2 | many | TRBV18 | NA | CASSPQDTFGTGELFF | TGTGCCAGCTCACCACAGGACACCTTCGGGACCGGGGAGCTGTTTTTT
TRBJ2-7 | many | TRBV6-5 | TRBD1 | CASSYFLSGQGYEQYF | TGTGCCAGCAGTTACTTTCTCTCGGGACAGGGCTACGAGCAGTACTTC
TRBJ2-1 | many | TRBV11-2 | NA | CASSPGQGAGSLAGVGHEQFF | TGTGCCAGCAGCCCCGGACAGGGGGCTGGGTCCCTAGCGGGAGTCGGGCATGAGCAGTTCTTC
TRBJ2-3 | NA | TRBV7-9 | TRBD2 | CASRGTSGRAWATDTQYF | TGTGCCAGCAGGGGGACTAGCGGGAGGGCCTGGGCGACAGATACGCAGTATTTT
TRBJ1-5 | NA | TRBV12-3/TRBV12-4 | NA | CASSYVQLGSGQSQHF | TGTGCCAGCAGTTACGTCCAGTTAGGGTCAGGGCAGTCCCAGCATTTT
TRBJ2-7 | NA | TRBV2 | TRBD1 | CASSTDRGNYEQYF | TGTGCCAGCAGTACCGACAGGGGAAACTACGAGCAGTACTTC
TRBJ1-4 | many | TRBV20-1 | TRBD1 | CSARGQGREKLFF | TGCAGTGCTCGAGGACAGGGGCGGGAAAAACTGTTTTTT
TRBJ2-1 | NA | TRBV11-2 | TRBD1 | CASRYPGQKSLEQFF | TGTGCCAGCAGGTACCCGGGACAGAAAAGCCTTGAGCAGTTCTTC
TRBJ1-5 | many | TRBV6-5 | NA | CASSYSPRQATYSNQPQHF | TGTGCCAGCAGTTATTCCCCCCGACAGGCGACTTATAGCAATCAGCCCCAGCATTTT
TRBJ1-1 | many | TRBV12-3/TRBV12-4 | NA | CASSSRTRPEAFF | TGTGCCAGCAGTTCCCGGACGAGGCCTGAAGCTTTCTTT
TRBJ2-2 | NA | TRBV7-9 | NA | CASSKLSDTGELFF | TGTGCCAGCAGCAAGCTTAGTGACACCGGGGAGCTGTTTTTT
TRBJ2-7 | few | TRBV9 | TRBD1 | CASSVNRDSNSYEQYF | TGTGCCAGCAGCGTAAACCGGGACAGCAACTCCTACGAGCAGTACTTC
TRBJ2-1 | once | TRBV6-1 | NA | CASSEVVPYNEQFF | TGTGCCAGCAGTGAGGTCGTCCCCTACAATGAGCAGTTCTTC
TRBJ1-5 | many | TRBV27 | NA | CASSPRLNQPQHF | TGTGCCAGCAGTCCCAGGCTCAATCAGCCCCAGCATTTT
TRBJ1-1 | NA | TRBV12-3/TRBV12-4 | NA | CSTGRQVNTEAFF | TGTTCAACGGGGCGGCAGGTGAACACTGAAGCTTTCTTT
TRBJ2-7 | NA | TRBV27 | TRBD2 | CASGTGLAGGLTYEQYF | TGCGCCAGCGGTACGGGACTAGCGGGAGGGTTAACCTACGAGCAGTACTTC
TRBJ2-1 | many | TRBV30 | NA | CASTRGEQFF | TGTGCCTCCACACGGGGTGAGCAGTTCTTC
TRBJ2-1 | many | TRBV5-5 | NA | CASSYRVAQGNEQFF | TGTGCCAGCAGCTATCGGGTGGCCCAAGGCAATGAGCAGTTCTTC
TRBJ2-7 | many | TRBV30 | NA | CAWSVRGGLGFEQYF | TGTGCCTGGAGTGTCAGGGGCGGCTTGGGATTCGAGCAGTACTTC
TRBJ1-2 | many | TRBV7-8 | NA | CASSTRPGDGYTF | TGTGCCAGCAGCACCCGGCCGGGGGATGGCTACACCTTC
TRBJ2-7 | many | TRBV7-8 | TRBD1 | CASNDRGLSYEQYF | TGTGCCAGCAACGACAGGGGGCTCTCCTACGAGCAGTACTTC
TRBJ2-1 | many | TRBV29-1 | NA | CSVVVQINEQFF | TGCAGCGTTGTTGTGCAAATCAATGAGCAGTTCTTC
TRBJ1-3 | NA | TRBV19 | NA | CASSIDGPGSNTIYF | TGTGCCAGTAGTATAGATGGGCCAGGGTCAAACACCATATATTTT
TRBJ1-3 | few | TRBV4-1 | NA | CASSQYHGRTSGNTIYF | TGCGCCAGCAGCCAGTACCACGGACGGACCTCTGGAAACACCATATATTTT
TRBJ1-1 | many | TRBV12-3/TRBV12-4 | TRBD1 | CASSARQGLSAEAFF | TGTGCCAGCAGCGCCCGACAGGGACTGAGTGCTGAAGCTTTCTTT
TRBJ2-3 | few | TRBV13 | TRBD2 | CASSQTDRFSGTSTDTQYF | TGTGCCAGCAGCCAAACCGACAGGTTTAGCGGGACTAGCACAGATACGCAGTATTTT
TRBJ1-2 | many | TRBV28 | TRBD1 | CASSPGTGDGYTF | TGTGCCAGCAGTCCGGGGACAGGGGATGGCTACACCTTC
TRBJ2-2 | many | TRBV6-1 | NA | CASSEGGVLASGAGELFF | TGTGCCAGCAGCGAGGGGGGTGTGCTAGCGAGTGGCGCCGGGGAGCTGTTTTTT
TRBJ2-5 | many | TRBV6-1 | NA | CATHASGKTQYF | TGTGCCACACACGCATCGGGGAAGACCCAGTACTTC
TRBJ1-2 | NA | TRBV7-2 | TRBD1 | CASSRGGQSNYGYTF | TGTGCCAGCAGCCGCGGGGGACAGTCCAACTATGGCTACACCTTC
TRBJ2-5 | many | TRBV11-2 | NA | CASSLPRDEGEETQYF | TGTGCCAGCAGCTTACCGCGCGACGAGGGGGAAGAGACCCAGTACTTC
TRBJ1-4 | few | TRBV6-5 | NA | CASSYSGGSTAEKLFF | TGTGCCAGCAGTTACTCCGGGGGGTCGACGGCTGAAAAACTGTTTTTT
TRBJ1-6 | NA | TRBV6-5 | TRBD1 | CASSSSGGGYNSPLHF | TGTGCCAGCAGTTCGTCAGGGGGGGGATATAATTCACCCCTCCACTTT
TRBJ2-1 | few | TRBV28 | NA | CASSLGLREIYNEQFF | TGTGCCAGCAGTTTAGGGTTACGGGAAATCTACAATGAGCAGTTCTTC
TRBJ2-7 | many | TRBV27 | TRBD2 | CASGTSGRQYF | TGTGCCAGCGGAACTAGCGGGAGGCAGTACTTC
TRBJ1-6 | few | TRBV30 | NA | CAWSVRRTVNSPLHF | TGTGCCTGGAGTGTAAGGCGGACTGTTAATTCACCCCTCCACTTT
TRBJ2-5 | few | TRBV19 | NA | CASSIVGLGNTQYF | TGTGCCAGTAGTATTGTAGGACTGGGGAACACCCAGTACTTC
TRBJ2-7 | many | TRBV2 | TRBD1 | CASQGDRGLGEQYF | TGTGCCAGCCAAGGGGACAGGGGGCTCGGCGAGCAGTACTTC
TRBJ2-1 | many | TRBV30 | NA | CAWSADYYNEQFF | TGTGCCTGGAGTGCCGACTACTACAATGAGCAGTTCTTC
TRBJ2-5 | NA | TRBV6-2/TRBV6-3 | TRBD2 | CASRIAGGPGETQYF | TGTGCCAGCAGAATAGCGGGAGGGCCGGGAGAGACCCAGTACTTC
TRBJ2-1 | NA | TRBV28 | TRBD2 | CASSALAGVRNEQFF | TGTGCCAGCAGTGCACTAGCGGGAGTTCGGAATGAGCAGTTCTTC
TRBJ1-1 | many | TRBV2 | NA | CASLASVNTEAFF | TGTGCCAGCTTGGCGTCTGTGAACACTGAAGCTTTCTTT
TRBJ2-3 | many | TRBV12-3/TRBV12-4 | TRBD2 | CASSLSVLAGGGADTQYF | TGTGCCAGCAGTTTATCCGTTCTAGCGGGAGGTGGAGCAGATACGCAGTATTTT
TRBJ2-3 | NA | TRBV24-1 | NA | CATSDWGTYTDTQYF | TGTGCCACCAGTGATTGGGGGACTTACACAGATACGCAGTATTTT
TRBJ2-3 | many | TRBV11-3 | TRBD1 | CASSRRDRGDTDTQYF | TGTGCCAGCAGCCGACGAGACAGGGGCGACACAGATACGCAGTATTTT
TRBJ2-5 | few | TRBV7-9 | TRBD2 | CASSFLAGVDETQYF | TGTGCCAGCAGCTTCCTAGCGGGAGTGGATGAGACCCAGTACTTC
TRBJ2-3 | many | TRBV6-5 | TRBD1 | CASRYRGSPDTQYF | TGTGCCAGCAGATACAGGGGGTCCCCAGATACGCAGTATTTT
TRBJ1-3 | few | TRBV30 | NA | CALEEVTGNTIYF | TGTGCGTTGGAGGAGGTTACAGGAAACACCATATATTTT
TRBJ2-4 | medium-sized | TRBV12-3/TRBV12-4 | NA | CASTPPGRRDIQYF | TGTGCCAGCACCCCCCCCGGACGGCGGGACATTCAGTACTTC
TRBJ2-7 | many | TRBV6-1 | TRBD2 | CASRTGTSVSYEQYF | TGTGCCAGCAGAACCGGGACTAGCGTCTCCTACGAGCAGTACTTC
TRBJ2-7 | NA | TRBV6-1 | TRBD2 | CASSVIAGASYEQYF | TGTGCCAGCAGTGTAATAGCGGGAGCCTCCTACGAGCAGTACTTC
TRBJ2-2 | many | TRBV27 | NA | CASSPSLGGELFF | TGTGCCAGCAGTCCTTCCCTGGGCGGGGAGCTGTTTTTT
TRBJ2-3 | NA | TRBV3-1 | NA | CASSPSEIQWDTQYF | TGTGCCAGCAGTCCCTCAGAGATCCAGTGGGATACGCAGTATTTT
TRBJ1-1 | NA | TRBV29-1 | NA | CSVRGGGITEAFF | TGCAGCGTTCGCGGGGGAGGGATCACTGAAGCTTTCTTT